These 17 T cell receptor beta chains originate from one sample sequenced in a study of cytomegalovirus exposure and HLA in healthy donors. The PCR was carried out with 60 Vbeta primers and 13 Jbeta primers. The assay was immunoSEQ multiplex PCR, and TCRdb's table has in-frame clones only and misses some. The sample comprises approximately 190,000 clones, about 80% of which are singletons, and around 14% rests with the top ten. Sequencing was done on a sample of PBMCs. The receptors derive from a woman aged 25 to 39 in good health and CMV-seropositive.

This chain uses TRBV7-2 with TRBJ2-5, with unresolved D. The tail of the sequence fits TRBJ2-7 better, so the J call may be wrong. CDR1 is SGHTA, CDR2 FQGNSA, per germline. CDR3 size: 11 residues. The CDR3 spells CASSLNYEQYF. DNA of the CDR3: TGTGCCAGCAGCCTGAACTACGAGCAGTACTTC.

The genes are TRBV7-9 and TRBJ2-2; 14 bases fit TRBD2. J was trimmed by 6 bases and V by 5 bases; bases with no gene match: 5. Germline V lookup: CDR1 SEHNR, CDR2 FQNEAQ (reference sequence). This CDR3 has 16 amino acids. CDR3 amino acids: CASSNTGLAGAGELFF. The CDR3 bases are TGTGCCAGCAGCAACACGGGACTAGCGGGAGCCGGGGAGCTGTTTTTT.

This clone was counted only a few times. The V and J genes are TRBV11-2 and TRBJ1-1; 7 bases are a match to TRBD1. The CDR3 is 14 amino acids. CDR1 and CDR2 (germline): SGHAT, FQNNGV. The V and J ends lost 1 base and 11 bases, in that order; junction bases with no gene match: 10. As DNA, the CDR3 is TGTGCCAGCAGCTTAGTTGTAGGGGGCGACGGGGCTTTCTTT. It translates to CASSLVVGGDGAFF.

V usage is TRBV5-6 and J usage is TRBJ1-2; D is perhaps TRBD1 (5 bases). Per the germline V gene, CDR1 is SGHDT and CDR2 is YYEEEE. The CDR3 length is 13 residues. V was pared by 2 bases and J by 7 bases, with 12 bases between. The CDR3 region is CASSLLRDAGYTF. CDR3 DNA: TGTGCCAGCAGCTTACTCAGGGATGCTGGCTACACCTTC.

The chain links TRBV30 to TRBJ1-3; D is unresolved. The ends were cut back, 0 bases at V and 2 bases at J, with 14 bases in the middle. From germline, CDR1 is GTSNPN and CDR2 SVGIG (reference sequence). The CDR3 is made up of 16 amino acids. CDR3 loop: CAWSVEPTGAGNTIYF. For the CDR3, the DNA is TGTGCCTGGAGTGTAGAGCCCACCGGGGCTGGAAACACCATATATTTT.

This clone has only a few counts. This chain connects TRBV7-3 to TRBJ2-2; 7 positions agree with TRBD2. This CDR3 has 13 amino acids. J gave up 7 bases and V 4 bases, and 3 bases lay outside the gene matches. Germline CDR1 and CDR2: SGHTA and FQGTGA. CDR3 protein: CASSWGEGGELFF. DNA of the CDR3: TGTGCCAGCAGCTGGGGGGAGGGCGGGGAGCTGTTTTTT.

The chain carries TRBV28 and TRBJ2-7; 8 bases align to TRBD1. The CDR3 totals 18 residues. V lost 1 base and J lost 6; bases outside the gene matches: 17. Germline-derived CDR1 and CDR2 are MDHEN and SYDVKM. The chain's CDR3 is CASSLLADRAGGAAEQYF. CDR3 in DNA: TGTGCCAGCAGTTTATTGGCCGATAGGGCAGGGGGCGCTGCCGAGCAGTACTTC.

This clone was detected only a few times. The rearrangement links TRBV27 to TRBJ1-3; tentatively, D is TRBD1 (5 bases). CDR3 length equals 17 residues. Per germline, CDR1 MNHEY and CDR2 SMNVEV (reference sequence). Deletions cut 5 bases from V and 0 bases from J, with 17 bases between. Written as DNA, the CDR3 is TGTGCCAGCAGTCCACGACCGGGGGGTGACTCTGGAAACACCATATATTTT. Translated: CASSPRPGGDSGNTIYF.

This clone was observed a few times. The V gene is TRBV15, the J gene TRBJ1-3, with TRBD1 matching 7 bases. The CDR3 has 15 amino acids. Germline CDR1 and CDR2: LNHNV and YYDKDF (reference sequence). V shed 0 bases and J 4 bases; nucleotides not matched to a gene: 3. CDR3 in DNA: TGTGCCACCAGCAGAGATACAGGGGCCGGAAACACCATATATTTT. This codes for CATSRDTGAGNTIYF.

The rearrangement links TRBV20-1 to TRBJ2-7; the D gene is possibly TRBD2 (5 bases). The CDR3 contains 11 residues. Germline V gene data show CDR1 as DFQATT and CDR2 as SNEGSKA (reference sequence). V gave up 3 bases and J gave up 4 bases, with 7 bases separating them. DNA of the CDR3: TGCAGTGCTAGCTCGGGGTACGAGCAGTACTTC. Translation: CSASSGYEQYF.

The chain has TRBV7-2 and TRBJ1-4; possibly TRBD1 for D (5 bases). Trimming removed 0 bases at V and 8 bases at J, with 10 bases between. Germline CDR1 SGHTA, CDR2 FQGNSA. The CDR3 runs to 14 residues. CDR3 region: CASSLAGDEEKLFF. The DNA of the CDR3 is TGTGCCAGCAGCTTAGCAGGGGATGAGGAAAAACTGTTTTTT.

The chain employs TRBV5-1 and TRBJ2-5; no firm D call. With 4 bases removed from V and 2 bases from J, the gap between germline ends came to 6 bases. In germline, CDR1 is SGHRS, CDR2 YFSETQ. The CDR3 is made up of 12 amino acids. CDR3 in amino acids: CASSPFQETQYF. In DNA form, the CDR3 reads TGCGCCAGCAGCCCCTTTCAAGAGACCCAGTACTTC. Together with reference TRBV5-1 and TRBJ2-5, the CDR3 gives the full variable domain: KAGVTQTPRYLIKTRGQQVTLSCSPISGHRSVSWYQQTPGQGLQFLFEYFSETQRNKGNFPGRFSGRQFSNSRSEMNVSTLELGDSALYLCASSPFQETQYFGPGTRLLVL.

The genes are TRBV15 and TRBJ2-5, with D unresolved. V lost 1 base and J 5 bases, leaving 8 bases between the germline ends. Germline V lookup: CDR1 LNHNV, CDR2 YYDKDF (reference sequence). The CDR3 consists of 13 residues. CDR3 nucleotide sequence: TGTGCCACCAGCAGAGCTCAGGCGGAGACCCAGTACTTC. This translates into CATSRAQAETQYF. The entire variable domain, with the rest obtained from reference TRBV15 and TRBJ2-5, is as follows: DAMVIQNPRYQVTQFGKPVTLSCSQTLNHNVMYWYQQKSSQAPKLLFHYYDKDFNNEADTPDNFQSRRPNTSFCFLDIRSPGLGDTAMYLCATSRAQAETQYFGPGTRLLVL.

A single count supports this clone. The chain employs TRBV7-2 and TRBJ1-2, with D possibly matching TRBD1 (5 bases). V was cut by 1 base and J by 6 bases, with 9 bases left in between. Looked up from germline, CDR1 is SGHTA and CDR2 is FQGNSA. The CDR3 has 13 residues. CDR3 sequence: CASSLEGVNGYTF. The CDR3 coding sequence is TGTGCCAGCAGCTTAGAAGGGGTGAATGGCTACACCTTC.

CDR3 nucleotides: TGTGCCAGCAGCGACAGGTTTGGGGATCCCTACGAGCAGTACTTC. As protein: CASSDRFGDPYEQYF. The J gene is TRBJ2-5, the V gene TRBV6-1; a possible D gene is TRBD1 (6 bases). The DNA end favors TRBJ2-7, so the J call may be wrong. The CDR3 spans 15 residues. Germline values: CDR1 MNHNS, CDR2 SASEGT.

V and J are TRBV19 and TRBJ2-7, with TRBD1 matching 8 bases. Per the germline V gene, CDR1 is LNHDA and CDR2 is SQIVND (reference sequence). J gave up 2 bases and V 0 bases, and 6 bases lay outside the gene matches. The CDR3 covers 16 residues. For the CDR3, the DNA is TGTGCCAGTAGTATAGACAGGGGGCGCGGGACCTACGAGCAGTACTTC. Encoded protein: CASSIDRGRGTYEQYF. The whole variable domain, remainder taken from reference TRBV19 and TRBJ2-7, is DGGITQSPKYLFRKEGQNVTLSCEQNLNHDAMYWYRQDPGQGLRLIYYSQIVNDFQKGDIAEGYSVSREKKESFPLTVTSAQKNPTAFYLCASSIDRGRGTYEQYFGPGTRLTVT.

This clone was counted only a few times. The chain carries TRBV13 and TRBJ2-5; 7 bases match TRBD2. Germline values: CDR1 PRHDT, CDR2 FYEKMQ (reference sequence). This CDR3 has 15 amino acids. V gave up 2 bases and J gave up 4 bases; unmatched junction bases: 7. CDR3 protein: CASSLWGRAGETQYF. CDR3 nucleotides: TGTGCCAGCAGCTTATGGGGGAGGGCCGGAGAGACCCAGTACTTC.